The 10 T cell receptor beta chains below come from one sample, sequenced in a study of blood T cell repertoires in COVID-19. The protocol was immunoSEQ multiplex PCR, while the TCRdb copy is restricted to in-frame clones and leaves out a portion. The sample consists of 100,000 to 150,000 clones, 74% of them appearing once. The sample was peripheral blood. All receptors derive from an elderly man with COVID-19, enrolled during active disease.

V is TRBV11-2 and J is TRBJ2-5; unclear D gene. CDR1 SGHAT and CDR2 FQNNGV come from the germline V gene. V lost 4 bases, J lost 5 bases, and 5 bases lay in between. The CDR3 has 11 amino acids. CDR3 residues: CASSSVETQYF. For the CDR3, the DNA is TGTGCCAGCAGCTCAGTGGAGACCCAGTACTTC.

This chain connects TRBV28 to TRBJ1-4, with D unclear. This CDR3 region has 12 residues. Germline CDR1 MDHEN, CDR2 SYDVKM. V was clipped by 10 bases and J by 7 bases, with 13 bases between them. CDR3 bases: TGTGCCACCAGCGGGGATGTTGAAAAACTGTTTTTT. Translating gives CATSGDVEKLFF.

The chain links TRBV25-1 to TRBJ2-3, with TRBD2 matching over 10 bases. There are 16 residues in the CDR3. From germline, CDR1 is MGHDK and CDR2 SYGVNS. The ends lost 1 base at V and 5 bases at J; junction bases unmatched: 6. The CDR3 region has the DNA TGTGCCAGCAGTGAATTAAGCGGGAGGGTCGGAGATACGCAGTATTTT. Residues: CASSELSGRVGDTQYF.

This clone was counted a single time. The genes are TRBV7-2 and TRBJ1-4; possibly TRBD1 for D (6 bases). There are 14 residues in the CDR3. Per the germline V gene, CDR1 is SGHTA and CDR2 is FQGNSA. The V end was cut by 6 bases, the J end by 8 bases, with 16 bases between. In nucleotides, the CDR3 is TGTGCCAGCAGTCCTCAGGGGTTTCGGGAAAAACTGTTTTTT. Translation: CASSPQGFREKLFF.

This chain uses TRBV2 with TRBJ1-5; 10 bases are shared with TRBD1. The CDR3 sequence is 16 residues long. After removal of 4 bases from V and 7 bases from J, the junction contained 10 bases not matched to a gene. Germline assignment: CDR1 SNHLY and CDR2 FYNNEI. The CDR3 loop is CASSVGYGTGVQPQHF. The DNA for the CDR3 is TGTGCCAGCAGTGTTGGTTATGGGACAGGGGTCCAGCCCCAGCATTTT.

This clone is a singleton in its sample. The CDR3 protein is CASSSDSPLHF. Here the CDR3 DNA reads TGTGCCAGCAGTTCAGATTCACCCCTCCACTTT. The genes are TRBV12-3 or TRBV12-4 and TRBJ1-6; no clear D. CDR3 length equals 11 residues. V dropped 4 bases and J dropped 8 bases, with 3 bases sitting between them.

The rearrangement uses TRBV10-1 and TRBJ2-3; the match to TRBD2 covers 7 bases. V shed 6 bases, J shed 6 bases, and the junction held 6 bases outside the gene matches. The CDR3 length is 13 residues. The germline gives CDR1 WNHNN, CDR2 SYGVQD (reference sequence). CDR3 amino acids: CASSLAAKDTQYF. The CDR3, as DNA: TGCGCCAGCAGCCTAGCGGCAAAGGATACGCAGTATTTT.

The chain uses TRBV7-3 and TRBJ2-2; 8 positions agree with TRBD2. Germline CDR1 and CDR2: SGHTA and FQGTGA. The CDR3 contains 16 residues. Trimming took 1 base from V and 5 from J; bases not matched to a gene: 6. CDR3 coding DNA: TGTGCCAGCAGCTTAAGAGCGGGAGCGGTAACCGGGGAGCTGTTTTTT. As protein: CASSLRAGAVTGELFF.

In its sample, this clone was seen a few times. The chain joins TRBV5-6 to TRBJ2-1, with D tentatively TRBD1 (6 bases). The CDR3 runs to 16 residues. The V gene lost 3 bases and the J gene lost 3 bases, with 16 bases spanning the gap. Germline V CDR1 and CDR2: SGHDT, YYEEEE. The CDR3 nucleotides read TGTGCCAGCAGCTGGCTCCCGACAGGAATCTACAATGAGCAGTTCTTC. This encodes CASSWLPTGIYNEQFF.

This chain joins TRBV6-1 and TRBJ1-5; TRBD1 is a possible D gene (5 bases). The CDR3 has 15 residues. From germline, CDR1 is MNHNS and CDR2 SASEGT. Trimming pared 2 bases from V and 6 bases from J, leaving 14 bases between. The CDR3 nucleotides read TGTGCCAGCAGTGAAATCGGGGGTATGGGTCAGCCCCAGCATTTT. Its protein product is CASSEIGGMGQPQHF.